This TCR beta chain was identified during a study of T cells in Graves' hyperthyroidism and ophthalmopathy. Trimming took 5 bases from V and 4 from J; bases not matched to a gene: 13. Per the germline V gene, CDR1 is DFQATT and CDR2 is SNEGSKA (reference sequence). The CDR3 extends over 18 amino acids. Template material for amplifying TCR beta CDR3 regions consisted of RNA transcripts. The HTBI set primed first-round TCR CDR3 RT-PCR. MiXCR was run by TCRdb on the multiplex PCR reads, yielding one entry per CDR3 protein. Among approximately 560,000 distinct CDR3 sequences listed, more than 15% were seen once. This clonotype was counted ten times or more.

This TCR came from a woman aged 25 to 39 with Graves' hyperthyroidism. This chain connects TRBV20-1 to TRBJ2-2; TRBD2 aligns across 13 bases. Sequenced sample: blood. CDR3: CSADDTSGRALGTGELFF. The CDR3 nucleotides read TGCAGTGCTGACGATACTAGCGGGAGGGCCCTCGGCACCGGGGAGCTGTTTTTT.